These T cell receptor beta chains were read from a single sample in a study of shared clonotypes between healthy human individuals. Clones were sequenced by immunoSEQ multiplex PCR, and TCRdb holds only the in-frame ones, with some missing. Among 2 million to 2.5 million clones, roughly 94% were seen once, and the ten largest hold roughly 0.13%. The specimen sequenced was naive CD4+ T cells sorted from blood. The receptors here all came from a man aged 18 to 30 in good health. Each CDR3 is given with its conserved first and last residue. The D gene is left open where the match is weak. The size field is filled for only some rows; it gives once, few, many or a size class.

- TRBJ2-4 - TRBV5-1 TGCGCCAGCAGCTTGTGGGGGGAAGGCAAAAACATTCAGTACTTC CASSLWGEGKNIQYF
- TRBJ2-7 - TRBV2 TGTGCCAGCAGTGGGGCGGCGGCAGGACCCTACGAGCAGTACTTC CASSGAAAGPYEQYF
- TRBJ2-1 TRBD2 TRBV11-2 TGTGCCAGCAGCTCCGGGACTAGCGCCAGCAATGAGCAGTTCTTC CASSSGTSASNEQFF
- TRBJ1-3 - TRBV6-5 TGTGCCAGCAGTTACTCGGGCCGGACTGGAAACACCATATATTTT CASSYSGRTGNTIYF
- TRBJ2-3 TRBD2 TRBV7-2 TGTGCCAGCAGCCCCTCGACTAGCGGAAACACAGATACGCAGTATTTT CASSPSTSGNTDTQYF
- TRBJ1-3 - TRBV6-5 TGTGCCAGCAGTTCTACAGAACTCTCTGGAAACACCATATATTTT CASSSTELSGNTIYF
- TRBJ2-3 - TRBV4-3 TGCGCCAGCAGCCAAGATCGGGGGACAACCCGGGGAGATACGCAGTATTTT CASSQDRGTTRGDTQYF
once TRBJ2-3 - TRBV6-5 TGTGCCAGCAGATCCCCGGGACCCCCCAAGGATACGCAGTATTTT CASRSPGPPKDTQYF
once TRBJ2-3 TRBD2 TRBV5-1 TGCGCCAGCAGCTTTAGCGGGGCCAGCACAGATACGCAGTATTTT CASSFSGASTDTQYF
- TRBJ1-1 - TRBV7-8 TGTGCCAGCAGCCGGACAGAAGATAACACTGAAGCTTTCTTT CASSRTEDNTEAFF
- TRBJ2-1 TRBD2 TRBV4-3 TGCGCCAGCAGCCAAGAACTACGACTAGCGGGAAACAATGAGCAGTTCTTC CASSQELRLAGNNEQFF
- TRBJ2-7 TRBD1 TRBV27 TGTGCCAGCAGCCCGGACAGGGCGGTCTACGAGCAGTACTTC CASSPDRAVYEQYF
few TRBJ2-1 TRBD2 TRBV14 TGTGCCAGCAGCCAAGATTTTGGGAGCGGGAGATCCTCCAATGAGCAGTTCTTC CASSQDFGSGRSSNEQFF
- TRBJ2-6 - TRBV9 TGTGCCAGCAGCGTAGAGAAGCGGTGGGATGGGGCCAACGTCCTGACTTTC CASSVEKRWDGANVLTF
- TRBJ2-7 - TRBV25-1 TGTGCCAGCAGTCCCCCTTCTATCGGCGACGAGCAGTACTTC CASSPPSIGDEQYF
- TRBJ2-7 TRBD2 TRBV5-1 TGCGCCAGCAGCCCGGTATGGGTAGCGGGAGAGCACGAGCAGTACTTC CASSPVWVAGEHEQYF
- TRBJ2-5 TRBD1 TRBV11-2 TGTGCCAGCAGTTGGGACAGAGAGACCCAGTACTTC CASSWDRETQYF
- TRBJ2-1 TRBD2 TRBV7-9 TGTGCCAGCCGAAAAACGGTGGGAGGGATCAATGAGCAGTTCTTC CASRKTVGGINEQFF
- TRBJ2-5 TRBD2 TRBV30 TGTGCCTGGAGTCCCACCCGGACTAGCGGGGCTGGAGAGACCCAGTACTTC CAWSPTRTSGAGETQYF
- TRBJ2-5 TRBD2 TRBV10-2 TGCGCCAGCGCAAGCGGGGGGTCCTGGGTTGAGACCCAGTACTTC CASASGGSWVETQYF
once TRBJ2-7 TRBD1 TRBV10-3 TGTGCCATCAGTGAGTCGGTTCAACAGGGGACAAACGAGCAGTACTTC CAISESVQQGTNEQYF
- TRBJ2-6 - TRBV11-2 TGTGCCAGCAGCTGGGCGGTCAACGCCAACGTCCTGACTTTC CASSWAVNANVLTF
once TRBJ2-7 TRBD1 TRBV27 TGTGCCAGCAGTTATGCCGGGACAGGGATCTACGAGCAGTACTTC CASSYAGTGIYEQYF
- TRBJ2-6 - TRBV7-9 TGTGCCAGCAGCCTAAGACTGCCGTCCGGGGCCAACGTCCTGACTTTC CASSLRLPSGANVLTF
- TRBJ1-6 TRBD1 TRBV27 TGTGCCAGCAGACAGGGGACAGTCCCTTCGAATTCACCCCTCCACTTT CASRQGTVPSNSPLHF
- TRBJ2-7 - TRBV1 TGCACCAGCAGCCGCGTCACTAGCGGGATAACCTACGAGCAGTACTTC CTSSRVTSGITYEQYF
- TRBJ2-7 - TRBV5-1 TGCGCCAGCAGCTTGGAACTCCGAGGGGCCTACGAGCAGTACTTC CASSLELRGAYEQYF
- TRBJ1-1 - TRBV28 TGTGCCAGCAGTTCAATAAACACTGAAGCTTTCTTT CASSSINTEAFF
once TRBJ2-7 - TRBV5-8 TGTGCCAGCAGCTTCGTTATAAGGGAGTCTCAGTGCTTC CASSFVIRESQCF
- TRBJ2-3 - TRBV27 TGTGCCAGCAGTTCAGGGCAGACGCAGTATTTT CASSSGQTQYF
- TRBJ2-5 TRBD1 TRBV30 TGTGCCTGGAGTGTACGCAGGGGGAAAGAGACCCAGTACTTC CAWSVRRGKETQYF
- TRBJ2-5 - TRBV4-2 TGTGCCAGCAGCCAAGGATCGGGAACCGAGGAGACCCAGTACTTC CASSQGSGTEETQYF
- TRBJ2-7 TRBD1 TRBV9 TGTGCCAGCAGCACCGACCCGGGACAGGCAAGGCAGTACTTC CASSTDPGQARQYF
- TRBJ2-3 - TRBV28 TGTGCCAGCAGTTTAGTACTGGGCACAGATACGCAGTATTTT CASSLVLGTDTQYF
- TRBJ2-3 - TRBV10-3 TGTGCCATCAGTGAGTTTGAAAATACGCAGTATTTT CAISEFENTQYF
- TRBJ1-2 - TRBV30 TGTGCCTGGAGTGGGGCCGCCCAAGATTTCTATGGCTACACCTTC CAWSGAAQDFYGYTF
- TRBJ1-2 - TRBV7-2 TGTGCCAGCAGCCCCAGCCTTTGGAGGGGCAGCCACGGCTACACCTTC CASSPSLWRGSHGYTF
- TRBJ1-6 - TRBV2 TGTGCCAGCAACTTGGGACGGCCTAATTCACCCCTCCACTTT CASNLGRPNSPLHF
- TRBJ2-5 TRBD2 TRBV4-2 TGTGCCAGCAGCCCGCCTAGAGCTAGCGGCCAAGAGACCCAGTACTTC CASSPPRASGQETQYF
- TRBJ2-1 TRBD2 TRBV9 TGTGCCAGCAGCGGACGGACTAGCGCCGGAGATGAGCAGTTCTTC CASSGRTSAGDEQFF
- TRBJ1-1 - TRBV19 TGTGCCAGTAGTATGCGGGAGATGAACACTGAAGCTTTCTTT CASSMREMNTEAFF
- TRBJ1-2 - TRBV28 TGTGCCAGCTCCAGGGATTTCTATGGCTACACCTTC CASSRDFYGYTF
- TRBJ1-6 TRBD1 TRBV11-2 TGTGCCAGCAGCGCCGACAGGGTGCAGTCACCCCTCCACTTT CASSADRVQSPLHF
- TRBJ2-1 - TRBV6-5 TGTGCCAGCCAACGGTACAATGAGCAGTTCTTC CASQRYNEQFF
- TRBJ2-7 TRBD2 TRBV10-3 TGTGCCATCAGTGCGGCTAGCGGGGGTCCCTACGAGCAGTACTTC CAISAASGGPYEQYF